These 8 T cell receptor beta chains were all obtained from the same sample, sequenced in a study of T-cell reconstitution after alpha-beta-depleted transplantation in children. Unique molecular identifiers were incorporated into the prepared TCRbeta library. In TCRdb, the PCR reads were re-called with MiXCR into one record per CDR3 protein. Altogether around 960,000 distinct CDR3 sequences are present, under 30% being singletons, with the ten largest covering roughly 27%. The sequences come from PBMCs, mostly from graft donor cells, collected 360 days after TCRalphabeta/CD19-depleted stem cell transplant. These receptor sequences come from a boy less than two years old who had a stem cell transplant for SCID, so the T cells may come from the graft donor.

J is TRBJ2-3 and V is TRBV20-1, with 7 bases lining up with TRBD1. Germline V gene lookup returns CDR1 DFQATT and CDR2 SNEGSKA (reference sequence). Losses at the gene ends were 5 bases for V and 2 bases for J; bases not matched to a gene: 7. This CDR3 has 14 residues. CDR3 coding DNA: TGCAGTGCTCCACAGGGGACCTACACAGATACGCAGTATTTT. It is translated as CSAPQGTYTDTQYF.

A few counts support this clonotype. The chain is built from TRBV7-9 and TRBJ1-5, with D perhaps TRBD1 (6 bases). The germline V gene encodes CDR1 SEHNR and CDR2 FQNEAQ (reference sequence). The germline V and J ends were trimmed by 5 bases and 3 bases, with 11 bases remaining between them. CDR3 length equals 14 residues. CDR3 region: CASSQDRNNQPQHF. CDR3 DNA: TGTGCCAGCAGCCAGGACAGAAACAATCAGCCCCAGCATTTT.

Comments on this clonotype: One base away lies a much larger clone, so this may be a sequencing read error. CDR3 in amino acids: CASTRLARGKETQYF. CDR3 bases: TGTGCCAGCACCCGACTAGCGAGGGGTAAAGAGACCCAGTACTTC. V and J are TRBV6-1 and TRBJ2-5, with 8 nucleotides matching TRBD2. V lost 7 bases, J lost 3 bases, and 10 bases stayed unmatched. Germline CDR1 is MNHNS and CDR2 is SASEGT. This CDR3 is 15 amino acids long.

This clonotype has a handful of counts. The CDR3 spells CASSYSYLSYNEQFF. The CDR3 nucleotides are TGTGCCAGCAGTTACTCCTATCTATCCTACAATGAGCAGTTCTTC. The genes are TRBV27 and TRBJ2-1; unclear D gene. The V gene's germline CDR1 is MNHEY and CDR2 SMNVEV (reference sequence). The V and J ends lost 4 bases and 1 base respectively, with 11 bases between them. There are 15 residues in the CDR3.

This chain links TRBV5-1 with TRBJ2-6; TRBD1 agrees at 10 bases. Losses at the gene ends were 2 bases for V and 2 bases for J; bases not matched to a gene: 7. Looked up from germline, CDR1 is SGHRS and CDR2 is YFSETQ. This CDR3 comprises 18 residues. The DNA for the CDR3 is TGCGCCAGCAGCTTCCGTCCCGGGACAGGGGCTGGGGCCAACGTCCTGACTTTC. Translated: CASSFRPGTGAGANVLTF.

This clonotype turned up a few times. CDR3 sequence reads: CASTTSGTSVWHEQFF. CDR3 in DNA: TGTGCCAGTACCACCTCCGGGACTAGCGTTTGGCATGAGCAGTTCTTC. J is TRBJ2-1 and V is TRBV19; 10 bases are shared with TRBD2. Germline-derived CDR1 and CDR2 are LNHDA and SQIVND (reference sequence). The CDR3 loop spans 16 amino acids. V was pared by 7 bases and J by 8 bases, with 14 bases of the junction left unmatched.

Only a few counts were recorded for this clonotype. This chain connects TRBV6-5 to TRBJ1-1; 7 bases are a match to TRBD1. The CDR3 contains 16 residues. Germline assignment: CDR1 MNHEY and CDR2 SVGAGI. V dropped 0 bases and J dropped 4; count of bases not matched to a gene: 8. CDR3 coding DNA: TGTGCCAGCAGTTACTCAGGAGGGGGCTGGATCACTGAAGCTTTCTTT. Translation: CASSYSGGGWITEAFF.

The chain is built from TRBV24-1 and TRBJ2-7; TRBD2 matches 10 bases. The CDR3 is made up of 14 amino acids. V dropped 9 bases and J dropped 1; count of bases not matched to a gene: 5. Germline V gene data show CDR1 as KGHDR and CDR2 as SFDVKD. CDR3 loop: CATPGGLASYEQYF. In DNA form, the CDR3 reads TGTGCCACCCCGGGGGGACTAGCGTCCTACGAGCAGTACTTC.